This TCR beta chain is from a study of T cells expressing NK-cell markers. Synthesis of TCR beta cDNA relied on 5'RACE template switching carrying UMIs. TCRdb re-called the 5' RACE reads and shows each CDR3 protein once, DNA omitted. The sample has about 450,000 distinct CDR3 sequences. The CDR3 totals 15 residues. Germline V gene sequence: CDR1 DFQATT, CDR2 SNEGSKA (reference sequence). The sample comprised blood T cells: a sorted CD56 or NKG2C T cell subset, CD4+ or CD8+ T cells, or bulk PBMC T cells (not recorded which). The receptor comes from a woman aged 18 to 69 in good health. The chain uses TRBV20-1 and TRBJ2-7; the TCRdb call, TRBD1, lacks DNA for checking. CDR3 region: CSARPGQRGTYEQYF.